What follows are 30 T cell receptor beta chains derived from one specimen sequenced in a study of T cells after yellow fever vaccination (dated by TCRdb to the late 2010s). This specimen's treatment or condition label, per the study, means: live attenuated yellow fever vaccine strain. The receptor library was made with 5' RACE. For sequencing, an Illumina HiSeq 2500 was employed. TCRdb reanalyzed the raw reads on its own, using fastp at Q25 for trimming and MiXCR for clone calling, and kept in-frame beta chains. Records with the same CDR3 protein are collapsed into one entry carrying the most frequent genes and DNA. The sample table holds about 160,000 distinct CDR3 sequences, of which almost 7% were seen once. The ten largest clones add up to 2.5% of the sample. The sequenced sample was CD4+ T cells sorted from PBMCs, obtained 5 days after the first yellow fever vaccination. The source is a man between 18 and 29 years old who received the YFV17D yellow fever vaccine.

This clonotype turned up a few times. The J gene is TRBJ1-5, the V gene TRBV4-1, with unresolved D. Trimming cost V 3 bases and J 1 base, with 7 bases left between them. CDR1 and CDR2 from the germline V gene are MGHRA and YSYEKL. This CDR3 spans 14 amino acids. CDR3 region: CASSQPRSNQPQHF. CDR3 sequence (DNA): TGCGCCAGCAGCCAGCCTAGGAGCAATCAGCCCCAGCATTTT.

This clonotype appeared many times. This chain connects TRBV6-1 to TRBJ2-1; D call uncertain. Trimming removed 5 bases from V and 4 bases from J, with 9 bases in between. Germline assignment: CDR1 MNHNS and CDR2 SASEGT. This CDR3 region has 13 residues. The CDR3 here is CASSKTLYNEQFF. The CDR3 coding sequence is TGTGCCAGCAGTAAGACACTATACAATGAGCAGTTCTTC.

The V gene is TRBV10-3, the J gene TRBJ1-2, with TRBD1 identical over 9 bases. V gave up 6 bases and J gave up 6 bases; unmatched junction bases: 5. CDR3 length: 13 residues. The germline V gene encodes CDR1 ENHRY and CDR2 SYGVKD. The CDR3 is CAIRPQGADGYTF. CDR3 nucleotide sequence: TGTGCCATCAGACCACAGGGGGCGGATGGCTACACCTTC.

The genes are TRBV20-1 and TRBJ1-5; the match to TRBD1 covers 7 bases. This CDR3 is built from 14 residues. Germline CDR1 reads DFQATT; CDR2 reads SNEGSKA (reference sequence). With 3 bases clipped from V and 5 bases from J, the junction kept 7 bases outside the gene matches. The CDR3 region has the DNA TGCAGTGCTAGTCGGGACAGCGCTTATCAGCCCCAGCATTTT. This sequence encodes CSASRDSAYQPQHF.

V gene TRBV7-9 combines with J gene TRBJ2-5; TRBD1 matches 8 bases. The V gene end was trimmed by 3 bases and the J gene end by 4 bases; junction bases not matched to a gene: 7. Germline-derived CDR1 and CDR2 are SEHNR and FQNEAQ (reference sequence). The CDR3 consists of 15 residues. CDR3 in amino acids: CASSFGDRGGETQYF. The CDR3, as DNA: TGTGCCAGCAGCTTCGGAGACAGGGGAGGAGAGACCCAGTACTTC.

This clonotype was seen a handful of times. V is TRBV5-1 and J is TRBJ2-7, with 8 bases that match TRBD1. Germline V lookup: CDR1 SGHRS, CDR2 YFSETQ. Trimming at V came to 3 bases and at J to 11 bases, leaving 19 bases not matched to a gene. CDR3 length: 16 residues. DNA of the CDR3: TGCGCCAGCAGCTATTATAGAGAGCAAGGGGACAGGCTAAAGTACGTC. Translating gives CASSYYREQGDRLKYV.

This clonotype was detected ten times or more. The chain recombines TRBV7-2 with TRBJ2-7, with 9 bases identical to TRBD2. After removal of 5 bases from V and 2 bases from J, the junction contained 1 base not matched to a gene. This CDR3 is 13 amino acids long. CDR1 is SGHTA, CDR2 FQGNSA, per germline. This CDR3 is CASSASGAYEQYF. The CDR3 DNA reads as TGTGCCAGCAGCGCTAGCGGGGCCTACGAGCAGTACTTC.

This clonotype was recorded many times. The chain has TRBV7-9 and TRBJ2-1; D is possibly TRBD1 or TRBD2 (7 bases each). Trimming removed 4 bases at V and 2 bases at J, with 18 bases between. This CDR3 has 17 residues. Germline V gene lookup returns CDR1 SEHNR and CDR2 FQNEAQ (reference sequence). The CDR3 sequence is CASSSPGGQLPYNEQFF. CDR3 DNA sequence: TGTGCCAGCAGCTCGCCGGGGGGACAGCTACCCTACAATGAGCAGTTCTTC.

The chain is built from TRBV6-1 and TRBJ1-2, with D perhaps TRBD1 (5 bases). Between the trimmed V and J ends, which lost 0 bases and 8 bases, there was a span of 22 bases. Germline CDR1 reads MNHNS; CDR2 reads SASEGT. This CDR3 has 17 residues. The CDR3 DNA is TGTGCCAGCAGTGAAGCCCCCGGGGCATGCTCAATTTTGGGCTACACCTTC. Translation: CASSEAPGACSILGYTF.

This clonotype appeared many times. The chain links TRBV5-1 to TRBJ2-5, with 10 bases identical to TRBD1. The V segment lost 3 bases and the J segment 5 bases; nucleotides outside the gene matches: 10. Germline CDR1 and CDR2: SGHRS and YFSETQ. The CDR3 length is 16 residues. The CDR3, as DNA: TGCGCCAGCAGCTGGAATCGACAGGGGGCCTGGGAGACCCAGTACTTC. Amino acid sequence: CASSWNRQGAWETQYF.

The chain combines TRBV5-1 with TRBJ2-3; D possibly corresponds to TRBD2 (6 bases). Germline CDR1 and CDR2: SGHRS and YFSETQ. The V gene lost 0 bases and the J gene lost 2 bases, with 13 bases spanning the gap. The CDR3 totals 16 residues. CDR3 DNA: TGCGCCAGCAGCTTGGCGGCGGGGACCTCCACAGATACGCAGTATTTT. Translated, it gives CASSLAAGTSTDTQYF.

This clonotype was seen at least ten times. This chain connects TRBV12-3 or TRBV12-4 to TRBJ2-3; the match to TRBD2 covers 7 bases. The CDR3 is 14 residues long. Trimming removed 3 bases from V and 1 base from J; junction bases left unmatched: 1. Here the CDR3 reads CASSFTSGTDTQYF. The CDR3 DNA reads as TGTGCCAGCAGTTTTACTAGCGGCACAGATACGCAGTATTTT.

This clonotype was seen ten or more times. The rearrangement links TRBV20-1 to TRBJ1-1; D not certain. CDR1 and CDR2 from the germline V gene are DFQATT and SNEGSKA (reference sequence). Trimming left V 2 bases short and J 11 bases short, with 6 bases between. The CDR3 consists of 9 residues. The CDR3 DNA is TGCAGTGCTAGATACCCTGCTTTCTTT. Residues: CSARYPAFF.

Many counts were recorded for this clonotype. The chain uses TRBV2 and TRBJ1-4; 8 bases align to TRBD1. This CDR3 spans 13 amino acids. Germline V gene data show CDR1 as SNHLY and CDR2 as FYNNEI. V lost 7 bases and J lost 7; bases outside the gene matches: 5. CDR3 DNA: TGTGCCAGCACGGGGACAGGTGGTGAAAAACTGTTTTTT. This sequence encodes CASTGTGGEKLFF.

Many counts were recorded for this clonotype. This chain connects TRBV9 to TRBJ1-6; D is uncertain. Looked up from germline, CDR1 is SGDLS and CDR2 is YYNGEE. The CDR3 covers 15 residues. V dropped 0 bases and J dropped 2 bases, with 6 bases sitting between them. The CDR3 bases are TGTGCCAGCAGCGTAGGGAAGGCCTATAATTCACCCCTCCACTTT. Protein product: CASSVGKAYNSPLHF.

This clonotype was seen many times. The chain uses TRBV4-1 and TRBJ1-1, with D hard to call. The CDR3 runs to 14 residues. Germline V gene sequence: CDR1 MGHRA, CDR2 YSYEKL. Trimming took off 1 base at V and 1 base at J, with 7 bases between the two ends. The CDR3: CASSQVTANTEAFF. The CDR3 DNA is TGCGCCAGCAGCCAAGTGACGGCGAACACTGAAGCTTTCTTT.

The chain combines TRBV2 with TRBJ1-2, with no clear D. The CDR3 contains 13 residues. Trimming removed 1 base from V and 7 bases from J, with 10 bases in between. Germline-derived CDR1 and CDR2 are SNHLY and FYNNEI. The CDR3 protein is CASSEGSRSGYTF. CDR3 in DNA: TGTGCCAGCAGTGAAGGATCTCGTAGTGGCTACACCTTC. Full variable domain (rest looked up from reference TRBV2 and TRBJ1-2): EPEVTQTPSHQVTQMGQEVILRCVPISNHLYFYWYRQILGQKVEFLVSFYNNEISEKSEIFDDQFSVERPDGSNFTLKIRSTKLEDSAMYFCASSEGSRSGYTFGSGTRLTVV.

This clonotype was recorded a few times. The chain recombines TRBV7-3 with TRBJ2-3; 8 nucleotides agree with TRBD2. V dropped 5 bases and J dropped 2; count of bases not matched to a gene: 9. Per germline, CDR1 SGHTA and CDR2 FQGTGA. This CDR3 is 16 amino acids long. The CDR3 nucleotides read TGTGCCAGCAGCCCCCAAAGCGGGGGCAACACAGATACGCAGTATTTT. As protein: CASSPQSGGNTDTQYF. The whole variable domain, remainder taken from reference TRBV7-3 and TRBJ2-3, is GAGVSQTPSNKVTEKGKYVELRCDPISGHTALYWYRQSLGQGPEFLIYFQGTGAADDSGLPNDRFFAVRPEGSVSTLKIQRTERGDSAVYLCASSPQSGGNTDTQYFGPGTRLTVL.

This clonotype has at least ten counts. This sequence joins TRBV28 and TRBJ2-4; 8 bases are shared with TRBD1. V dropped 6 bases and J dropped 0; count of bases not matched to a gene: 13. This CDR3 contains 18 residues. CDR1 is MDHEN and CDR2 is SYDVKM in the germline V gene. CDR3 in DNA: TGTGCCAGCAGAACCGGACAGGGCCTCTACCTAGCCAAAAACATTCAGTACTTC. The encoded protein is CASRTGQGLYLAKNIQYF.

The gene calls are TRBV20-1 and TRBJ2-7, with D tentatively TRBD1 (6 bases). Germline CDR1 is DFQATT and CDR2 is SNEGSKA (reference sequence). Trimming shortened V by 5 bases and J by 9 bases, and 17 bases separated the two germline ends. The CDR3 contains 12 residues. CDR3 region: CSAYPGPQGQYV. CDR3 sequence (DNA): TGCAGTGCTTATCCGGGACCACAGGGGCAGTACGTC.

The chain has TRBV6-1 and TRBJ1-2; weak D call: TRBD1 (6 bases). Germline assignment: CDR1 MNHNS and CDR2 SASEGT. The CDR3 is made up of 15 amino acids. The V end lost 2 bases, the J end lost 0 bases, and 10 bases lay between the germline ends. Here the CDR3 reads CASSEPGAANYGYTF. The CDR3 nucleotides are TGTGCCAGCAGTGAACCGGGGGCGGCTAACTATGGCTACACCTTC.

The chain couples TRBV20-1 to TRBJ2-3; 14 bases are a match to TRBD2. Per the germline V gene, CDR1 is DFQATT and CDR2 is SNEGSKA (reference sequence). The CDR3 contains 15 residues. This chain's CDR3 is CSMRLAGGGTDTQYF. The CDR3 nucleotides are TGCAGCATGAGACTAGCGGGGGGGGGCACAGATACGCAGTATTTT.

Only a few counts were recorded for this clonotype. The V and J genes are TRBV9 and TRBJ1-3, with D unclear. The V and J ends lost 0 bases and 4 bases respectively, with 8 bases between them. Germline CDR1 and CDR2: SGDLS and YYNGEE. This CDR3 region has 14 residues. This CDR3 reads CASSVDPGGNTIYF. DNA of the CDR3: TGTGCCAGCAGCGTAGACCCAGGAGGAAACACCATATATTTT.

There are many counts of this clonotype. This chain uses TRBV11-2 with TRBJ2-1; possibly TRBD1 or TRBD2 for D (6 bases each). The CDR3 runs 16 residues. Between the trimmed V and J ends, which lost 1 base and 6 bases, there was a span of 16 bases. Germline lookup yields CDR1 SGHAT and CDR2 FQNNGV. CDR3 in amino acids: CASSLVSGGIVNEQFF. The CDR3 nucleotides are TGTGCCAGCAGCTTAGTATCCGGGGGCATAGTCAATGAGCAGTTCTTC.

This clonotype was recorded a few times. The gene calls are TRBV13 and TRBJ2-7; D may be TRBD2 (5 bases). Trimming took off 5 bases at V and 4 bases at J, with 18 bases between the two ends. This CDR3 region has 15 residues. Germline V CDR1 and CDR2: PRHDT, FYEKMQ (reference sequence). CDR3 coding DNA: TGTGCCAGCAGCCCGGGGATCTTCGGGGTGTACGAGCAGTACTTC. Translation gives CASSPGIFGVYEQYF.

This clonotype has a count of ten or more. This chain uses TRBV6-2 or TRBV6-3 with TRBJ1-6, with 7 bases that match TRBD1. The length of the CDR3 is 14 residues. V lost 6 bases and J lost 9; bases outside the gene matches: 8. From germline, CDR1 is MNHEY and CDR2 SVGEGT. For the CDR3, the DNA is TGTGCCAGCAGCTTCCTTCCAGGGGGTTCACCCCTCCACTTT. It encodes CASSFLPGGSPLHF.

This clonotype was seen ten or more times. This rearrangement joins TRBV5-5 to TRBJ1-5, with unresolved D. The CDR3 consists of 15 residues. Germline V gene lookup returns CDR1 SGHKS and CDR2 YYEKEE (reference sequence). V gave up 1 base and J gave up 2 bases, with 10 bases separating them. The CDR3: CASSLKSRGNQPQHF. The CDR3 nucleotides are TGTGCCAGCAGCTTGAAATCCCGGGGCAATCAGCCCCAGCATTTT.

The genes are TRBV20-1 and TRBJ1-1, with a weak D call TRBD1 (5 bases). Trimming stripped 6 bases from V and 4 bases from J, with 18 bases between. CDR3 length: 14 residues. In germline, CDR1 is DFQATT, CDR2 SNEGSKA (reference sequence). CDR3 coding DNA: TGCAGTGCAATGACCCCACAGGATGGCACTGAAGCTTTCTTT. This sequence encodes CSAMTPQDGTEAFF.

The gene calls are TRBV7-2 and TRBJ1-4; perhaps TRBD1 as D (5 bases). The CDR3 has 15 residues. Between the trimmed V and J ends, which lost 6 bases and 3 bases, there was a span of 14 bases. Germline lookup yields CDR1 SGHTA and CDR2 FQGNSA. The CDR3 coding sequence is TGTGCCAGCAGGCCTCGGGGGTTAGCTAATGAAAAACTGTTTTTT. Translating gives CASRPRGLANEKLFF.

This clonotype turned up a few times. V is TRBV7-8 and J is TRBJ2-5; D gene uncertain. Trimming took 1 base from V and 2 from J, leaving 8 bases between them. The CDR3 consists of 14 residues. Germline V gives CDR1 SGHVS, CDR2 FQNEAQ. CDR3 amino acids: CASSLGWVQETQYF. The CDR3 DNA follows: TGTGCCAGCAGCTTAGGCTGGGTTCAAGAGACCCAGTACTTC.